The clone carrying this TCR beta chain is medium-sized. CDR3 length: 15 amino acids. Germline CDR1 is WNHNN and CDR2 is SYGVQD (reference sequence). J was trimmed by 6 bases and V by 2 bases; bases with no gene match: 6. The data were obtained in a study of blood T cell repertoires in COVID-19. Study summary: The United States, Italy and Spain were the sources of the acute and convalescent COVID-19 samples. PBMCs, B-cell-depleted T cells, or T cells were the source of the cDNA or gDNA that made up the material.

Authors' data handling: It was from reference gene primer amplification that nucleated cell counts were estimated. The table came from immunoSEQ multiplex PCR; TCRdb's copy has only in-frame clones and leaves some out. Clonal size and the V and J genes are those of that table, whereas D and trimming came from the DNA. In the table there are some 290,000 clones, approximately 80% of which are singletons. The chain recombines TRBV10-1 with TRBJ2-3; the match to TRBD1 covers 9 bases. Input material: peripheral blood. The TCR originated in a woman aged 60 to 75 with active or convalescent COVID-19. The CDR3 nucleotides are TGCGCCAGCAGTGAGACACAGGGGGCTGAGGATACGCAGTATTTT. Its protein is CASSETQGAEDTQYF.